The 3 T cell receptor beta chains given below trace back to one sample, sequenced in a study of blood T cell repertoires in COVID-19. Generated by immunoSEQ multiplex PCR, the TCRdb table keeps only in-frame clones and is missing some. The sample lists about 310,000 clones; around 91% were seen once. What was sequenced was peripheral blood. The receptors derive from a woman aged 40-49 years with COVID-19, enrolled during active disease.

V is TRBV6-5 and J is TRBJ1-5, with D perhaps matching TRBD1 (5 bases). V was cut by 6 bases and J by 2 bases, with 14 bases left in between. Germline V gives CDR1 MNHEY, CDR2 SVGAGI. The CDR3 contains 15 residues. The CDR3 nucleotides are TGTGCCAGCAGGCGGGAGTTGGGGGGCAATCAGCCCCAGCATTTT. This sequence encodes CASRRELGGNQPQHF.

The genes are TRBV15 and TRBJ1-4; D is undetermined. Germline V gene lookup returns CDR1 LNHNV and CDR2 YYDKDF (reference sequence). This CDR3 region has 16 residues. Trimming shortened V by 0 bases and J by 5 bases, and 13 bases separated the two germline ends. The CDR3 loop reads CATSRDRRARNEKLFF. The CDR3 DNA sequence: TGTGCCACCAGCAGAGATCGGAGGGCCCGAAATGAAAAACTGTTTTTT.

V is TRBV29-1 and J is TRBJ2-1; a weak D match, TRBD2 (6 bases). Germline V lookup: CDR1 SQVTM, CDR2 ANQGSEA. V was pared by 7 bases and J by 0 bases, with 16 bases between. The CDR3 spans 15 residues. The CDR3 DNA sequence: TGCAGCGCCTACACGGGGGAGAGCTCCTACAATGAGCAGTTCTTC. Its translation is CSAYTGESSYNEQFF.